This TCR beta chain was observed in a study of T cell repertoires in cytomegalovirus infection. Study in general: Recently identified HLA-C-restricted CMV epitopes and well-studied HLA-B-restricted CMV epitopes were used by the study. Signatures in public TCR beta sequences pointed to both CMV infection and matching HLA type. Study-level results: Carriers of CMV and the relevant HLA type were discriminated by public TCR beta frequency. In two of eight donors, the top clonotype was HLA-C-restricted CMV-specific.

This clonotype was seen a few times. Its cognate antigen is unknown. The germline V gene encodes CDR1 SGHVS and CDR2 FNYEAQ. V was clipped by 1 base and J by 7 bases, with 11 bases between them. The CDR3 has 14 residues. Using its own MiXCR run on the reads, TCRdb lists one record per CDR3 protein. The data show 450,000 to 600,000 distinct CDR3 sequences, under 55% seen once. The source material was cultured PBMCs, sampled from culture after CMV antigen stimulation. The clonotype was recovered from a human donor in good health (CMV status not recorded). Some clones in this sample may be carry-over from other donors' samples. The chain recombines TRBV7-6 with TRBJ1-5; no definite D call. CDR3 amino acids: CASSLDPNGQPQHF. The CDR3 coding sequence is TGTGCCAGCAGCTTAGATCCGAATGGGCAGCCCCAGCATTTT.